The sequence of this T cell receptor beta chain was determined in a study of cytotoxic CD8 clonotypes in ibrutinib-treated CLL. Whole-study findings and limits: Starting clonality was above that of age-matched healthy donors and tracked circulating CD8+ T-cell counts.

Per germline, CDR1 SGHKS and CDR2 YYEKEE (reference sequence). The germline V and J ends were trimmed by 0 bases and 2 bases, with 11 bases remaining between them. The CDR3 is 15 residues long. Comments on this clone: Its specificity is unknown.

Clones were sequenced by immunoSEQ multiplex PCR, and TCRdb holds only the in-frame ones, with some missing. The data contain around 310,000 clones, about 80% of them seen just once; the ten biggest clones take up over 5.5%. The chain employs TRBV5-5 and TRBJ2-5; a possible D gene is TRBD2 (6 bases). The clonotype was recovered from a human donor with chronic lymphocytic leukemia. The source material was PBMCs, sampled before ibrutinib treatment. The DNA for the CDR3 is TGTGCCAGCAGCTTGGGGGACTTATATCAAGAGACCCAGTACTTC. This codes for CASSLGDLYQETQYF.